The 29 T cell receptor beta chains reported below all come from one sample, sequenced in a study of T cells in Graves' hyperthyroidism and ophthalmopathy. Amplification yielded TCR beta CDR3 regions, with RNA transcripts as the source. The primer set for the first-round RT-PCR of the TCR CDR3 was HTBI. TCRdb analysed the multiplex PCR reads with MiXCR anew, one entry per CDR3 protein. The table lists approximately 400,000 distinct CDR3 sequences, under 15% of them singletons. Sequencing was performed on blood. All receptors derive from a woman between 25 and 40 years old with Graves' hyperthyroidism.

This clonotype was counted between two and nine times. V and J are TRBV28 and TRBJ1-3, with D perhaps matching TRBD1 (5 bases). The CDR3 covers 15 residues. Trimming took off 5 bases at V and 4 bases at J, with 15 bases between the two ends. Germline loops: CDR1 MDHEN, CDR2 SYDVKM. CDR3 DNA sequence: TGTGCCAGCAGTGAACCCAGGGTGGCGGGAAACACCATATATTTT. It codes for CASSEPRVAGNTIYF.

The table lists this clonotype with a few counts. The genes are TRBV30 and TRBJ2-1; TRBD1 agrees at 7 bases. CDR1 is GTSNPN and CDR2 is SVGIG in the germline V gene (reference sequence). The CDR3 consists of 16 residues. The V segment lost 2 bases and the J segment 7 bases; nucleotides outside the gene matches: 14. The CDR3 here is CAWSTTPGGGWNEQFF. In nucleotides, the CDR3 is TGTGCCTGGAGTACAACCCCAGGGGGTGGGTGGAATGAGCAGTTCTTC.

This clonotype appeared many times. The chain is built from TRBV11-1 and TRBJ2-2; possible D gene TRBD2, 5 bases. In germline, CDR1 is SGHAT, CDR2 FQDESV (reference sequence). Between the trimmed V and J ends, which lost 6 bases and 4 bases, there was a span of 12 bases. There are 14 residues in the CDR3. The CDR3 spells CASSPVGGTGELFF. The CDR3 region has the DNA TGTGCCAGCAGTCCTGTAGGAGGCACCGGGGAGCTGTTTTTT.

This clonotype was found many times. The chain uses TRBV20-1 and TRBJ2-3, with TRBD2 matching 8 bases. The CDR3 extends over 19 amino acids. CDR1 and CDR2 (germline): DFQATT, SNEGSKA (reference sequence). The V gene end was trimmed by 0 bases and the J gene end by 0 bases; junction bases not matched to a gene: 14. The CDR3 sequence is CSARDWRGKAGVSTDTQYF. The CDR3 DNA follows: TGCAGTGCTAGAGATTGGAGGGGAAAAGCGGGAGTCAGCACAGATACGCAGTATTTT.

This clonotype appeared many times. This chain joins TRBV7-3 and TRBJ2-3; the D is unclear. Germline CDR1 is SGHTA and CDR2 is FQGTGA. The CDR3 runs to 15 residues. Trimming shortened V by 4 bases and J by 3 bases, and 14 bases separated the two germline ends. The CDR3 loop reads CASSYRGGETDTQYF. CDR3 DNA sequence: TGTGCCAGCAGCTATCGCGGTGGTGAAACAGATACGCAGTATTTT.

In its sample, this clonotype was seen a few times. CDR3 protein: CATGGDSYYGYTF. The DNA for the CDR3 is TGTGCCACCGGAGGGGACAGTTACTATGGCTACACCTTC. V and J are TRBV24-1 and TRBJ1-2; 7 nucleotides match TRBD1. Germline CDR1 and CDR2: KGHDR and SFDVKD. This CDR3 comprises 13 residues. V gave up 9 bases and J gave up 3 bases; unmatched junction bases: 6.

CDR3 sequence reads: CASSRPGQAYEQYF. CDR3 sequence (DNA): TGTGCCAGCAGCCGTCCGGGACAGGCCTACGAGCAGTACTTC. The chain employs TRBV5-4 and TRBJ2-7; 8 bases are shared with TRBD1. This CDR3 has 14 residues. Germline V gene data show CDR1 as SGHNT and CDR2 as YYREEE (reference sequence). Trimming cost V 4 bases and J 2 bases; bases outside gene matches: 5.

The chain recombines TRBV6-4 with TRBJ1-1; possible D gene TRBD1, 5 bases. Germline V lookup: CDR1 MRHNA, CDR2 SNTAGT. Deletions cut 5 bases from V and 4 bases from J, with 11 bases between. CDR3 length equals 13 residues. The CDR3 loop reads CASSTRVGTEAFF. The DNA for the CDR3 is TGTGCCAGCAGTACCAGGGTAGGCACTGAAGCTTTCTTT.

This clonotype came up many times. The V and J genes are TRBV6-1 and TRBJ2-5; D perhaps matches TRBD1 (5 bases). V was shortened by 5 bases and J by 5 bases, with 15 bases between the two germline ends. Germline V gives CDR1 MNHNS, CDR2 SASEGT. CDR3 length: 14 residues. CDR3 loop: CASSFSGRLETQYF. The CDR3 nucleotides read TGTGCCAGCAGTTTTTCAGGGCGTCTGGAGACCCAGTACTTC.

As concerns this clonotype: A clone one base away is much larger, so this may be a read error. J is TRBJ2-7 and V is TRBV5-8; D may correspond to TRBD1 or TRBD2 (7 bases each). Trimming left V 4 bases short and J 2 bases short, with 10 bases between. This CDR3 has 13 amino acids. CDR1 is SGHTS, CDR2 YDEGEE, per germline. The CDR3 DNA is TGTGCCAGCAGCCAGGGGGGGACCTACGAGCAGTACTTC. This sequence encodes CASSQGGTYEQYF.

At least ten counts were recorded for this clonotype. CDR3 loop: CASSQDLGLLSAEQYF. Here the CDR3 DNA reads TGTGCCAGCAGCCAAGATTTGGGACTCCTATCGGCTGAGCAGTACTTC. V is TRBV3-1 and J is TRBJ2-7; possible D gene TRBD2, 6 bases. Looked up from germline, CDR1 is LGHDT and CDR2 is YNNKEL (reference sequence). With 0 bases removed from V and 7 bases from J, the gap between germline ends came to 19 bases. The length of the CDR3 is 16 residues.

A few counts support this clonotype. This chain connects TRBV7-9 to TRBJ2-1; TRBD2 matches 11 bases. The CDR3 is 18 residues long. Germline lookup yields CDR1 SEHNR and CDR2 FQNEAQ (reference sequence). The junction had 12 bases not matched to a gene; V was cut back by 4 bases and J by 4 bases. CDR3 region: CASSSNNPGLAVYNEQFF. CDR3 bases: TGTGCCAGCAGCTCTAACAACCCGGGACTAGCGGTATACAATGAGCAGTTCTTC. Full variable domain (missing parts from reference TRBV7-9 and TRBJ2-1): DTGVSQNPRHKITKRGQNVTFRCDPISEHNRLYWYRQTLGQGPEFLTYFQNEAQLEKSRLLSDRFSAERPKGSFSTLEIQRTEQGDSAMYLCASSSNNPGLAVYNEQFFGPGTRLTVL.

The chain joins TRBV10-2 to TRBJ1-6, with D tentatively TRBD1 (5 bases). The germline V gene has CDR1 WSHSY and CDR2 SAAADI. The CDR3 covers 16 residues. The ends were cut back, 2 bases at V and 1 base at J, with 9 bases in the middle. CDR3 loop: CASSEDSGSYNSPLHF. DNA for the CDR3: TGCGCCAGCAGTGAGGACAGTGGTTCCTATAATTCACCCCTCCACTTT.

With respect to this clonotype: A much larger clone differs by one base, so this may be a read error. This sequence joins TRBV10-3 and TRBJ2-7, with no clear D. The CDR3 is made up of 14 amino acids. The V gene's germline CDR1 is ENHRY and CDR2 SYGVKD. With 8 bases removed from V and 3 bases from J, the gap between germline ends came to 17 bases. CDR3 nucleotide sequence: TGTGCCATCGGAAAGGGTTTTACTGGCTACGAGCAGTACTTC. Its translation is CAIGKGFTGYEQYF.

This clonotype was counted between two and nine times. This chain links TRBV10-3 with TRBJ1-2, with TRBD1 as a possible D gene (6 bases). CDR1 and CDR2 from the germline V gene are ENHRY and SYGVKD. Trimming pared 0 bases from V and 6 bases from J, leaving 14 bases between. The CDR3 has 15 amino acids. DNA for the CDR3: TGTGCCATCAGTGAGTCCTTTCGGGGGGGCGATGGCTACACCTTC. Encoded protein: CAISESFRGGDGYTF.

This clonotype was found a few times. The chain joins TRBV14 to TRBJ1-6; TRBD1 is a possible D gene (5 bases). Germline assignment: CDR1 SGHDN and CDR2 FVKESK. This CDR3 comprises 15 residues. V gave up 5 bases and J gave up 8 bases, with 16 bases separating them. CDR3: CASSDGGAGHSPLHF. The DNA for the CDR3 is TGTGCCAGCAGCGATGGTGGGGCAGGGCATTCACCCCTCCACTTT.

This clonotype has ten or more counts. The CDR3 reads CASSLNRDEEGYTF. The CDR3 coding sequence is TGCGCCAGCAGCCTAAACAGGGACGAAGAGGGCTACACCTTC. This rearrangement joins TRBV5-1 to TRBJ1-2, with D possibly TRBD1 on 6 matching bases. Per germline, CDR1 SGHRS and CDR2 YFSETQ. The CDR3 spans 14 residues. The V gene lost 4 bases and the J gene lost 8 bases, with 18 bases spanning the gap.

At least ten counts were recorded for this clonotype. The chain uses TRBV2 and TRBJ1-1; D is uncertain. The V gene's germline CDR1 is SNHLY and CDR2 FYNNEI. Trimming stripped 6 bases from V and 2 bases from J, with 16 bases between. This CDR3 has 15 residues. The CDR3 coding sequence is TGTGCCAGCAGGCCCTGGCAGGCCTCTAACACTGAAGCTTTCTTT. Its translation: CASRPWQASNTEAFF.

This rearrangement joins TRBV7-3 to TRBJ2-3, with D possibly being TRBD2 (5 bases). There are 16 residues in the CDR3. Germline CDR1 SGHTA, CDR2 FQGTGA. With 1 base removed from V and 3 bases from J, the gap between germline ends came to 14 bases. CDR3 sequence reads: CASSLRATTRTDTQYF. In DNA, the CDR3 is TGTGCCAGCAGCTTAAGGGCAACAACTAGGACAGATACGCAGTATTTT.

This clonotype was seen ten or more times. The V gene is TRBV5-5, the J gene TRBJ2-5; 9 positions agree with TRBD2. CDR1 is SGHKS and CDR2 is YYEKEE in the germline V gene (reference sequence). CDR3 length equals 14 residues. J was trimmed by 4 bases and V by 0 bases; bases with no gene match: 1. The CDR3 sequence: CASSLGTSVETQYF. The CDR3 nucleotides read TGTGCCAGCAGCTTGGGGACTAGCGTAGAGACCCAGTACTTC.

This clonotype was found many times. The chain combines TRBV29-1 with TRBJ2-1; D is unresolved. The CDR3 is 14 residues long. Germline assignment: CDR1 SQVTM and CDR2 ANQGSEA. Trimming shortened V by 4 bases and J by 3 bases, and 13 bases separated the two germline ends. CDR3 in amino acids: CSVGKREIYNEQFF. The CDR3 region has the DNA TGCAGCGTTGGGAAGCGAGAAATCTACAATGAGCAGTTCTTC.

This rearrangement joins TRBV28 to TRBJ1-2, with a tentative D call TRBD1 (5 bases). V was trimmed by 4 bases and J by 3 bases, leaving 9 bases between them. The CDR3 consists of 13 residues. Germline CDR1 reads MDHEN; CDR2 reads SYDVKM. CDR3 DNA: TGTGCCAGCAGTTATGGGGGGGACTATGGCTACACCTTC. Its protein product is CASSYGGDYGYTF.

The V call is TRBV29-1, the J call TRBJ2-5; 14 bases line up with TRBD2. The ends lost 6 bases at V and 6 bases at J; junction bases unmatched: 9. The germline CDR1 and CDR2 sequences are SQVTM and ANQGSEA. The CDR3 covers 15 residues. Here the CDR3 reads CSVAEGLAGVKTQYF. The CDR3 nucleotides are TGCAGCGTAGCTGAGGGACTAGCGGGAGTGAAGACCCAGTACTTC.

This clonotype was recorded at least ten times. V gene TRBV20-1 combines with J gene TRBJ2-1, with D hard to call. Germline CDR1 DFQATT, CDR2 SNEGSKA (reference sequence). The CDR3 sequence is 13 residues long. V shed 6 bases and J shed 5 bases, with 14 bases lying between them. CDR3 in DNA: TGCAGTGCGACCCCCGTGGCGAACAATGAGCAGTTCTTC. Translated: CSATPVANNEQFF.

This chain's CDR3 is CASSPRSGTSGSDTQYF. CDR3 bases: TGTGCCAGCAGCCCCCGGTCGGGGACTAGCGGTTCAGATACGCAGTATTTT. The V gene is TRBV4-2, the J gene TRBJ2-3; 11 bases are shared with TRBD2. The J segment lost 4 bases and the V segment lost 4 bases, leaving 10 bases of the junction unmatched. The V gene's germline CDR1 is LGHNA and CDR2 YNFKEQ. The CDR3 is 17 amino acids.

Comment on this clonotype: A clone one base away is much larger, so this may be a read error. The rearrangement joins TRBV5-1 to TRBJ2-1; D is unclear. Trimming left V 0 bases short and J 10 bases short, with 17 bases between. This CDR3 contains 15 residues. Germline V gene data show CDR1 as SGHRS and CDR2 as YFSETQ. The CDR3 sequence: CASSLVGPSPYEQFF. In DNA, the CDR3 is TGCGCCAGCAGCTTGGTCGGTCCTTCCCCCTACGAGCAGTTCTTC.

This clonotype has at least ten counts. The V gene is TRBV9, the J gene TRBJ2-3; either TRBD1 or TRBD2 may fit D (5 bases each). V lost 3 bases and J lost 0, with 11 bases in between. The CDR3 sequence is 15 residues long. In germline, CDR1 is SGDLS, CDR2 YYNGEE. Written as DNA, the CDR3 is TGTGCCAGCAGCGACCGGGACGTAAGCACAGATACGCAGTATTTT. It encodes CASSDRDVSTDTQYF. Based on the CDR3 plus reference TRBV9 and TRBJ2-3, the full variable domain is DSGVTQTPKHLITATGQRVTLRCSPRSGDLSVYWYQQSLDQGLQFLIQYYNGEERAKGNILERFSAQQFPDLHSELNLSSLELGDSALYFCASSDRDVSTDTQYFGPGTRLTVL.

V is TRBV28 and J is TRBJ2-1, with 10 bases identical to TRBD2. Germline-derived CDR1 and CDR2 are MDHEN and SYDVKM. CDR3 length equals 14 residues. Losses at the gene ends were 7 bases for V and 6 bases for J; bases not matched to a gene: 6. CDR3 nucleotide sequence: TGTGCCAGCACTTTCAGCGGGAGGGCCAATGAGCAGTTCTTC. It is translated as CASTFSGRANEQFF.

This clonotype has ten or more counts. The J gene is TRBJ1-5, the V gene TRBV5-6, with D unclear. The CDR3 has 14 residues. Germline V gives CDR1 SGHDT, CDR2 YYEEEE. The V end was cut by 0 bases, the J end by 4 bases, with 8 bases between. Written as DNA, the CDR3 is TGTGCCAGCAGCTTGGCCCCGGGGAATCAGCCCCAGCATTTT. It codes for CASSLAPGNQPQHF.